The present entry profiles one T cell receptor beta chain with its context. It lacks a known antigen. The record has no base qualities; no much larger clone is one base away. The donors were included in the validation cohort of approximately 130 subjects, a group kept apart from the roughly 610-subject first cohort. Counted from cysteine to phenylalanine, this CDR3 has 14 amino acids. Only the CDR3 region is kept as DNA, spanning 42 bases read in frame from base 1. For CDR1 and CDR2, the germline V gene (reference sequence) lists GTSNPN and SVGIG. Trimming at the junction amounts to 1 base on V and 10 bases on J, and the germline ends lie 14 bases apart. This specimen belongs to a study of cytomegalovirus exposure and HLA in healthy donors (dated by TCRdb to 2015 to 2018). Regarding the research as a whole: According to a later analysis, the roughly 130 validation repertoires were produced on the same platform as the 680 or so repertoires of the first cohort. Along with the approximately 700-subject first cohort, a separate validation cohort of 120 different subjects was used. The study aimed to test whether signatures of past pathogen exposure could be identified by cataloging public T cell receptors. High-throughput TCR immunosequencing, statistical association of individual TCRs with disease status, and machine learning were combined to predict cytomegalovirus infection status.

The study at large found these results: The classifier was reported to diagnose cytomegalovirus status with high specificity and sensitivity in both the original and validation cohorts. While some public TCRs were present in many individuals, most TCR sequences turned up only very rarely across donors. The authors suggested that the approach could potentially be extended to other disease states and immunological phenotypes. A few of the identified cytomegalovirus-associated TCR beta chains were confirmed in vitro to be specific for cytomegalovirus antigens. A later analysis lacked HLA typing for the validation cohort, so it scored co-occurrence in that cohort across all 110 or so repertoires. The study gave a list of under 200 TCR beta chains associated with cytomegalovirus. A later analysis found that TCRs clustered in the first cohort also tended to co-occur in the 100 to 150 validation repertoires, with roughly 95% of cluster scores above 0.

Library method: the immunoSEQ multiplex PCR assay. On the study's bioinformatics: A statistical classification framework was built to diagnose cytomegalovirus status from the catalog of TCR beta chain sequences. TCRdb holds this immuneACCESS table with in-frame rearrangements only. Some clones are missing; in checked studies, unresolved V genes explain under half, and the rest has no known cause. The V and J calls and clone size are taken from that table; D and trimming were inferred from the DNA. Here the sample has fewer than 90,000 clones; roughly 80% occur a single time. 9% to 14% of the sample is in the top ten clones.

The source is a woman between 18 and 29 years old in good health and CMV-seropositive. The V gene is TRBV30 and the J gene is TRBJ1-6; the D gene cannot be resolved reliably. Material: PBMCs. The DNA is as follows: TGTGCCTGGAGTGAGGAGGGTTCAGGCTCACCCCTCCACTTT. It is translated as CAWSEEGSGSPLHF.